Each of the 11 T cell receptor beta chains below was sequenced from the same sample in a study of cytomegalovirus exposure and HLA in healthy donors. Researchers ran the PCR with 60 Vbeta and 13 Jbeta primers. Assay used: immunoSEQ multiplex PCR; TCRdb lists only in-frame clones, some missing. The data contain 160,000 or so clones, about four fifths of them singletons. The sample comprised PBMCs. Every receptor here comes from a woman between 45 and 65 years old in good health and CMV-seronegative.

This rearrangement joins TRBV14 to TRBJ2-1, with TRBD2 as a possible D gene (5 bases). The CDR3 contains 14 residues. V dropped 2 bases and J dropped 7 bases, with 12 bases sitting between them. Germline loops: CDR1 SGHDN, CDR2 FVKESK. CDR3 amino acids: CASSQRADFNEQFF. The CDR3 nucleotides read TGTGCCAGCAGCCAAAGAGCGGACTTTAATGAGCAGTTCTTC.

This chain links TRBV5-1 with TRBJ2-1; 7 positions agree with TRBD1. In germline, CDR1 is SGHRS, CDR2 YFSETQ. V shed 0 bases and J 8 bases; nucleotides not matched to a gene: 11. CDR3 length equals 16 residues. The CDR3 here is CASSLVRSGGSDEQFF. CDR3 bases: TGCGCCAGCAGCTTGGTAAGGTCAGGGGGTAGTGATGAGCAGTTCTTC. Combining the CDR3 with reference TRBV5-1 and TRBJ2-1 gives the whole variable domain KAGVTQTPRYLIKTRGQQVTLSCSPISGHRSVSWYQQTPGQGLQFLFEYFSETQRNKGNFPGRFSGRQFSNSRSEMNVSTLELGDSALYLCASSLVRSGGSDEQFFGPGTRLTVL.

This clone was seen once. This sequence joins TRBV29-1 and TRBJ2-1, with 8 bases fitting TRBD1. The CDR3 loop spans 15 amino acids. The V and J ends lost 7 bases and 7 bases, in that order; junction bases with no gene match: 15. Germline CDR1 reads SQVTM; CDR2 reads ANQGSEA. Here the CDR3 DNA reads TGCAGCGGTGGGGCGGACAGGGAGGTTCCGAATGAGCAGTTCTTC. Protein: CSGGADREVPNEQFF.

The J gene is TRBJ2-5, the V gene TRBV2; the D is unclear. V was pared by 4 bases and J by 2 bases, with 8 bases between. Germline-derived CDR1 and CDR2 are SNHLY and FYNNEI. The CDR3 runs 13 residues. The CDR3 nucleotides read TGTGCCAGCAGTGGACAAAGTCAAGAGACCCAGTACTTC. It encodes CASSGQSQETQYF.

A single count supports this clone. V and J are TRBV4-3 and TRBJ2-5, with unresolved D. The DNA end is a closer match to TRBJ2-7, so the J assignment may be wrong. CDR1 and CDR2 from the germline V gene are LGHNA and YSLEER. The CDR3 has 14 amino acids. CDR3 loop: CASSQDPSTYEQYF. The CDR3 DNA is TGCGCCAGCAGCCAAGATCCATCCACCTACGAGCAGTACTTC.

The V and J genes are TRBV7-9 and TRBJ1-2, with 9 bases lining up with TRBD1. Trimming removed 5 bases from V and 4 bases from J; junction bases left unmatched: 8. Germline CDR1 is SEHNR and CDR2 is FQNEAQ (reference sequence). The CDR3 is 15 residues long. CDR3 nucleotide sequence: TGTGCCAGCAGCAAATGGGACAGGGAAAGCTATGGCTACACCTTC. Its protein is CASSKWDRESYGYTF.

This clone was counted a few times. The rearrangement links TRBV5-1 to TRBJ1-1; D unclear. The CDR3 sequence is 13 residues long. The germline CDR1 and CDR2 sequences are SGHRS and YFSETQ. Trimming cost V 4 bases and J 4 bases, with 11 bases left between them. The CDR3 loop reads CASSSGLLTEAFF. The CDR3 nucleotides read TGCGCCAGCAGCAGTGGACTCCTCACTGAAGCTTTCTTT.

This clone was counted only a few times. The rearrangement links TRBV10-3 to TRBJ1-5; the D is unclear. With 2 bases removed from V and 0 bases from J, the gap between germline ends came to 11 bases. CDR3 length: 16 residues. Germline loops: CDR1 ENHRY, CDR2 SYGVKD. The CDR3: CAISEGSGNSNQPQHF. CDR3 DNA: TGTGCCATCAGTGAGGGGTCAGGCAATAGCAATCAGCCCCAGCATTTT.

This clone was picked up a small number of times. The gene calls are TRBV7-2 and TRBJ1-2; 7 nucleotides match TRBD1. The CDR3 consists of 15 residues. Germline-derived CDR1 and CDR2 are SGHTA and FQGNSA. The ends lost 4 bases at V and 5 bases at J; junction bases unmatched: 10. CDR3 nucleotide sequence: TGTGCCAGCAGCTCTGAACAGGGGTCAGGGTATGGCTACACCTTC. This translates into CASSSEQGSGYGYTF.

CDR3 DNA sequence: TGTGCCAGTAGATTTCAGGGAAAAGAGACCCAGTACTTC. It yields the protein CASRFQGKETQYF. The chain joins TRBV19 to TRBJ2-5, with D perhaps TRBD1 (5 bases). There are 13 residues in the CDR3. Germline loops: CDR1 LNHDA, CDR2 SQIVND (reference sequence). Trimming shortened V by 6 bases and J by 3 bases, and 11 bases separated the two germline ends.

There are a few counts of this clone. The chain links TRBV7-3 to TRBJ1-2; 7 nucleotides agree with TRBD1. This CDR3 region has 13 residues. Losses at the gene ends were 5 bases for V and 8 bases for J; bases not matched to a gene: 8. Germline CDR1 is SGHTA and CDR2 is FQGTGA. CDR3 DNA sequence: TGTGCCAGCAGCGCTGGACCAGGGGGAGGCTACACCTTC. This sequence encodes CASSAGPGGGYTF.